What follows are 24 T cell receptor beta chains derived from one specimen sequenced in a study of Tregs in tolerant kidney transplant recipients. Mixed chimerism was transient after nonmyeloablative marrow transplants from related graft donors. Using immunoSEQ multiplex PCR, the repertoire was profiled, and TCRdb retains in-frame clones only, with some absent. This table has 45,000 to 55,000 clones, about 90% appearing once. The sequenced sample was CD8+ T cells from blood (PBMCs), obtained 24 months after the transplant. All receptors come from a human patient who received a combined kidney and bone marrow transplant. Some of the T cells might come from the graft donor.

This sequence joins TRBV5-1 and TRBJ2-5; 8 bases are shared with TRBD2. V gave up 6 bases and J gave up 1 base; unmatched junction bases: 17. This CDR3 comprises 18 residues. Germline V gene data show CDR1 as SGHRS and CDR2 as YFSETQ. The CDR3 sequence: CASKTEVGLAGPQETQYF. Here the CDR3 DNA reads TGCGCCAGCAAAACCGAGGTGGGGCTAGCGGGTCCCCAAGAGACCCAGTACTTC.

The V call is TRBV9, the J call TRBJ1-2; no definite D call. CDR3 length: 13 amino acids. Germline assignment: CDR1 SGDLS and CDR2 YYNGEE. With 0 bases removed from V and 6 bases from J, the gap between germline ends came to 9 bases. The CDR3 loop reads CASSVGRGDGYTF. The CDR3 bases are TGTGCCAGCAGCGTAGGCCGGGGAGATGGCTACACCTTC.

Details on this clone: Different DNA sequences within this sample yield the same CDR3. V usage is TRBV14 and J usage is TRBJ2-2; maybe TRBD2 (7 bases). This CDR3 spans 17 amino acids. The germline V gene has CDR1 SGHDN and CDR2 FVKESK. Trimming took 0 bases from V and 6 from J, leaving 17 bases between them. The CDR3 loop is CASSQDRGAPASGELFF. CDR3 bases: TGTGCCAGCAGCCAAGATCGGGGGGCCCCGGCGTCCGGGGAGCTGTTTTTT.

The chain couples TRBV10-3 to TRBJ2-7, with 10 bases fitting TRBD1. V lost 3 bases to trimming and J lost 4 bases; unmatched junction nucleotides: 6. Looked up from germline, CDR1 is ENHRY and CDR2 is SYGVKD. The CDR3 is 15 amino acids. For the CDR3, the DNA is TGTGCCATCAGTGAAGGGACAGGGGCCCTTTACGAGCAGTACTTC. Its protein is CAISEGTGALYEQYF.

The J gene is TRBJ1-2, the V gene TRBV4-1; a possible D gene is TRBD1 (5 bases). In germline, CDR1 is MGHRA, CDR2 YSYEKL. Trimming took off 4 bases at V and 4 bases at J, with 10 bases between the two ends. This CDR3 has 13 residues. CDR3 loop: CASSPGGLYGYTF. DNA of the CDR3: TGCGCCAGCAGCCCGGGGGGTCTCTATGGCTACACCTTC.

The chain combines TRBV11-2 with TRBJ2-1; 7 bases align to TRBD2. CDR1 is SGHAT and CDR2 is FQNNGV in the germline V gene. The CDR3 runs to 12 residues. Trimming at V came to 6 bases and at J to 9 bases, leaving 5 bases not matched to a gene. The DNA of the CDR3 is TGTGCCAGCAGTCTCGGGGGGAGTGAGCAGTTCTTC. This encodes CASSLGGSEQFF.

This clone came up a few times. The chain combines TRBV23-1 with TRBJ2-1, with a tentative D call TRBD2 (5 bases). TRBV23-1 is filed as an ORF, its function uncertain. The CDR3 loop spans 12 amino acids. V was pared by 8 bases and J by 8 bases, with 13 bases between. CDR3 in DNA: TGCGCCAGCGACTATTTAGTCCATGAGCAGTTCTTC. Translated: CASDYLVHEQFF.

This chain uses TRBV11-2 with TRBJ2-3; maybe TRBD2 (5 bases). Per the germline V gene, CDR1 is SGHAT and CDR2 is FQNNGV. The V end lost 5 bases, the J end lost 11 bases, and 11 bases lay between the germline ends. The CDR3 consists of 11 residues. As DNA, the CDR3 is TGTGCCAGCAGCATTACCGGGGAGCAGTATTTT. This codes for CASSITGEQYF.

This chain joins TRBV11-3 and TRBJ2-7; 9 nucleotides agree with TRBD2. CDR3 length equals 15 residues. With 2 bases clipped from V and 10 bases from J, the junction kept 12 bases outside the gene matches. Germline values: CDR1 SGHNT, CDR2 YENEEA. The CDR3 DNA sequence: TGTGCCAGCAGCTTATCGTTCGGTAGCGGGAGTCAACAGTACTTC. This encodes CASSLSFGSGSQQYF.

V is TRBV7-3 and J is TRBJ2-3; a possible D gene is TRBD2 (5 bases). In germline, CDR1 is SGHTA, CDR2 FQGTGA. The CDR3 totals 15 residues. V was trimmed by 1 base and J by 3 bases, leaving 11 bases between them. The CDR3 coding sequence is TGTGCCAGCAGCTTAAACGGGGAGTGGACAGATACGCAGTATTTT. The encoded protein is CASSLNGEWTDTQYF. Drawing the rest from reference TRBV7-3 and TRBJ2-3, the complete variable domain is GAGVSQTPSNKVTEKGKYVELRCDPISGHTALYWYRQSLGQGPEFLIYFQGTGAADDSGLPNDRFFAVRPEGSVSTLKIQRTERGDSAVYLCASSLNGEWTDTQYFGPGTRLTVL.

The rearrangement joins TRBV29-1 to TRBJ1-2; 7 bases line up with TRBD1. With V trimmed by 7 bases and J by 4 bases, 9 bases remained unmatched. Looked up from germline, CDR1 is SQVTM and CDR2 is ANQGSEA. This CDR3 is 13 amino acids long. CDR3 protein: CSALPWTGYGYTF. The CDR3 DNA reads TGCAGCGCCTTGCCCTGGACAGGCTATGGCTACACCTTC.

The chain has TRBV4-1 and TRBJ2-1, with TRBD2 as a possible D gene (5 bases). CDR1 is MGHRA and CDR2 is YSYEKL in the germline V gene. CDR3 length: 17 amino acids. V lost 0 bases and J 4 bases, leaving 16 bases between the germline ends. DNA of the CDR3: TGCGCCAGCAGCCAAGACCCGACGACTAACATATACAATGAGCAGTTCTTC. This translates into CASSQDPTTNIYNEQFF.

This rearrangement joins TRBV7-8 to TRBJ2-7; TRBD2 agrees at 7 bases. This CDR3 comprises 15 residues. The V and J ends lost 5 bases and 2 bases, in that order; junction bases with no gene match: 9. CDR1 and CDR2 (germline): SGHVS, FQNEAQ. Here the CDR3 reads CASSPSGLPAYEQYF. In DNA, the CDR3 is TGTGCCAGCAGCCCCTCGGGACTACCCGCCTACGAGCAGTACTTC.

This chain's CDR3 is CASSHTSGSSYEQYF. For the CDR3, the DNA is TGCGCCAGCAGCCACACTAGCGGGAGTTCCTACGAGCAGTACTTC. The rearrangement joins TRBV4-3 to TRBJ2-7; 11 bases line up with TRBD2. The CDR3 loop spans 15 amino acids. After removal of 3 bases from V and 1 base from J, the junction contained 2 bases not matched to a gene. Germline V gene lookup returns CDR1 LGHNA and CDR2 YSLEER.

The rearrangement uses TRBV4-2 and TRBJ2-7; 8 nucleotides match TRBD1. The CDR3 spans 16 residues. Germline lookup yields CDR1 LGHNA and CDR2 YNFKEQ. V shed 3 bases and J 2 bases; nucleotides not matched to a gene: 9. CDR3 in amino acids: CASSHNLGQVPYEQYF. For the CDR3, the DNA is TGTGCCAGCAGCCACAACCTGGGACAGGTGCCCTACGAGCAGTACTTC.

This chain uses TRBV5-6 with TRBJ2-1, with 7 nucleotides matching TRBD1. CDR1 and CDR2 (germline): SGHDT, YYEEEE. V was pared by 4 bases and J by 2 bases, with 6 bases of the junction left unmatched. The CDR3 has 15 amino acids. The CDR3 region is CASSVGQTAYNEQFF. The CDR3 DNA is TGTGCCAGCAGCGTGGGACAGACCGCCTACAATGAGCAGTTCTTC.

The chain carries TRBV27 and TRBJ1-5; a possible D gene is TRBD1 (6 bases). V was pared by 6 bases and J by 2 bases, with 11 bases between. Germline V CDR1 and CDR2: MNHEY, SMNVEV (reference sequence). The CDR3 spans 14 residues. The CDR3 spells CASRSGVGNQPQHF. DNA of the CDR3: TGTGCCAGCAGGTCAGGGGTCGGCAATCAGCCCCAGCATTTT.

This rearrangement joins TRBV29-1 to TRBJ1-3; 8 bases match TRBD1. The V gene's germline CDR1 is SQVTM and CDR2 ANQGSEA. This CDR3 contains 13 residues. J gave up 4 bases and V 4 bases, and 3 bases lay outside the gene matches. In nucleotides, the CDR3 is TGCAGCGTTGCAGGGGGCGCCGGAAACACCATATATTTT. Translating it yields CSVAGGAGNTIYF.

The rearrangement links TRBV13 to TRBJ1-1, with D unresolved. CDR3 length: 12 residues. Trimming stripped 0 bases from V and 12 bases from J, with 11 bases between. CDR1 and CDR2 from the germline V gene are PRHDT and FYEKMQ (reference sequence). CDR3 in amino acids: CASSLGRTGPFF. CDR3 nucleotide sequence: TGTGCCAGCAGCTTAGGAAGGACTGGGCCTTTCTTT.

This chain links TRBV5-4 with TRBJ2-7, with D hard to call. The CDR3 is 13 amino acids. V gave up 0 bases and J gave up 2 bases, with 6 bases separating them. Per germline, CDR1 SGHNT and CDR2 YYREEE (reference sequence). This chain's CDR3 is CASSLDPTYEQYF. In DNA, the CDR3 is TGTGCCAGCAGCTTGGATCCTACCTACGAGCAGTACTTC. Full variable domain (missing parts from reference TRBV5-4 and TRBJ2-7): ETGVTQSPTHLIKTRGQQVTLRCSSQSGHNTVSWYQQALGQGPQFIFQYYREEENGRGNFPPRFSGLQFPNYSSELNVNALELDDSALYLCASSLDPTYEQYFGPGTRLTVT.

The rearrangement links TRBV7-6 to TRBJ1-2; D is possibly TRBD1 (6 bases). The germline V and J ends were trimmed by 2 bases and 7 bases, with 11 bases remaining between them. CDR1 and CDR2 from the germline V gene are SGHVS and FNYEAQ. There are 13 residues in the CDR3. Written as DNA, the CDR3 is TGTGCCAGCAGCTTATCGGACAGTTTTGGCTACACCTTC. This encodes CASSLSDSFGYTF. The variable domain in full, completed from reference TRBV7-6 and TRBJ1-2, reads GAGVSQSPRYKVTKRGQDVALRCDPISGHVSLYWYRQALGQGPEFLTYFNYEAQQDKSGLPNDRFSAERPEGSISTLTIQRTEQRDSAMYRCASSLSDSFGYTFGSGTRLTVV.

The chain uses TRBV7-6 and TRBJ2-7; the match to TRBD2 covers 8 bases. Trimming took 5 bases from V and 6 from J; bases not matched to a gene: 12. The CDR3 covers 15 residues. Germline V gene data show CDR1 as SGHVS and CDR2 as FNYEAQ. The CDR3 DNA reads as TGTGCCAGCAGCGAGGGGCGGCGGGGGGACTTCGAGCAGTACTTC. It is translated as CASSEGRRGDFEQYF.

This clone came up a few times. The V gene is TRBV7-9, the J gene TRBJ1-4; D is perhaps TRBD1 (5 bases). The CDR3 runs 15 residues. Germline V gene sequence: CDR1 SEHNR, CDR2 FQNEAQ (reference sequence). Trimming cost V 4 bases and J 6 bases, with 15 bases left between them. CDR3 sequence reads: CASSYQGSFHEKLFF. CDR3 DNA: TGTGCCAGCAGCTACCAGGGTAGTTTCCATGAAAAACTGTTTTTT.

The rearrangement links TRBV9 to TRBJ2-3; D perhaps matches TRBD2 (6 bases). Trimming removed 5 bases at V and 4 bases at J, with 11 bases between. Looked up from germline, CDR1 is SGDLS and CDR2 is YYNGEE. This CDR3 is 13 amino acids long. CDR3 coding DNA: TGTGCCAGCAGTGGAGGGGCGGCAGATACGCAGTATTTT. Translated, it gives CASSGGAADTQYF. Looking up the rest from reference TRBV9 and TRBJ2-3 gives the full variable domain: DSGVTQTPKHLITATGQRVTLRCSPRSGDLSVYWYQQSLDQGLQFLIQYYNGEERAKGNILERFSAQQFPDLHSELNLSSLELGDSALYFCASSGGAADTQYFGPGTRLTVL.